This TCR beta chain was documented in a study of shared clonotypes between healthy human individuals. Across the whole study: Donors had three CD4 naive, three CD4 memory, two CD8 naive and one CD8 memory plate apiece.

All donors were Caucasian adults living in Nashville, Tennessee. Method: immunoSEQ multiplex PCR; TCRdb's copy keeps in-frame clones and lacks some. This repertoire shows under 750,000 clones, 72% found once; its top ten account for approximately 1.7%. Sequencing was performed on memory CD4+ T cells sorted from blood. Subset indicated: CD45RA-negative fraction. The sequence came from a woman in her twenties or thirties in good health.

The CDR3 DNA is TGTGCCAGCAGTTTTAGTCAGGGCATAAACTATGGCTACACCTTC. It encodes CASSFSQGINYGYTF. The chain links TRBV28 to TRBJ1-2, with D possibly TRBD1 on 5 matching bases. This CDR3 has 15 amino acids. Between the trimmed V and J ends, which lost 3 bases and 2 bases, there was a span of 13 bases. The germline CDR1 and CDR2 sequences are MDHEN and SYDVKM.